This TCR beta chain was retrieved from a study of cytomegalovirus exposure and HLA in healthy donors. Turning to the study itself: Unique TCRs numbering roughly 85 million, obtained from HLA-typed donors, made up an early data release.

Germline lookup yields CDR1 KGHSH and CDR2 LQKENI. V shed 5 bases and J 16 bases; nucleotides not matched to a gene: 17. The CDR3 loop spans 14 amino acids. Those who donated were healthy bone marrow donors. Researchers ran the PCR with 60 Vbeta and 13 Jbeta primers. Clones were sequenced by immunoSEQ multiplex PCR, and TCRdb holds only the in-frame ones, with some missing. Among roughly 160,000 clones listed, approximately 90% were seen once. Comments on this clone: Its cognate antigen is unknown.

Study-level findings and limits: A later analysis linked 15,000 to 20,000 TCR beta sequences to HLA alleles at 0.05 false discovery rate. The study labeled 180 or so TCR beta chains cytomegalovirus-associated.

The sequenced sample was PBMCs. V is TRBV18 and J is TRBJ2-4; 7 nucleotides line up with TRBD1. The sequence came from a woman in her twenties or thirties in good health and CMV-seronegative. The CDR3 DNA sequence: TGTGCCAGCTCATTCACCTGGGACAGAACCCAAACTTACTTC. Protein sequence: CASSFTWDRTQTYF.